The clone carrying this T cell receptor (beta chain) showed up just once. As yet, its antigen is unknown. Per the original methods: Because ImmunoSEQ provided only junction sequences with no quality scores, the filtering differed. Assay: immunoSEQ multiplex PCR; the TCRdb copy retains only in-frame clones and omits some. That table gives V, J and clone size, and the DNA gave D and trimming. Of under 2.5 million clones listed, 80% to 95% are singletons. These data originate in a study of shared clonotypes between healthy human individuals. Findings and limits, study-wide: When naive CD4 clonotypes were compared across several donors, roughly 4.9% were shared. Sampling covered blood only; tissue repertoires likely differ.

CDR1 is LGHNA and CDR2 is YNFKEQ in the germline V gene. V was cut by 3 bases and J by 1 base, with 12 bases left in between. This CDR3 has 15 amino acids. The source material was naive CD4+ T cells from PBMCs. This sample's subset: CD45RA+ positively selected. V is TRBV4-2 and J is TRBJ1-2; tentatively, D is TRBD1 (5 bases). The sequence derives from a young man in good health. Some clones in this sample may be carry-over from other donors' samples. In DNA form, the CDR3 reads TGTGCCAGCAGCCACGGGACGGCTAGTAACTATGGCTACACCTTC. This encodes CASSHGTASNYGYTF.